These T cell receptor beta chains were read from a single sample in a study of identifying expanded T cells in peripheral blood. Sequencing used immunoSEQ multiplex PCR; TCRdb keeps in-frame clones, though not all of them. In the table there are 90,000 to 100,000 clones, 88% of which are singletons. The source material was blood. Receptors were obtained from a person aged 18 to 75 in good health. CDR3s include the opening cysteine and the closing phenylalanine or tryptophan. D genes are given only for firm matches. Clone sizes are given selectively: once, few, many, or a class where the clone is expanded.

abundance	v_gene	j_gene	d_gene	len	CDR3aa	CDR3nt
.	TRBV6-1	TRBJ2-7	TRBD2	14	CASSARTSGYEQYF	TGTGCCAGCAGTGCCAGGACTAGCGGCTACGAGCAGTACTTC
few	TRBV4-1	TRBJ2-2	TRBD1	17	CASSQDKGTGLTGELFF	TGCGCCAGCAGCCAAGATAAAGGGACAGGGCTCACCGGGGAGCTGTTTTTT
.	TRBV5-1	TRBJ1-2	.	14	CASSLEGSIAGYTF	TGCGCCAGCAGCTTGGAAGGATCCATCGCGGGCTACACCTTC
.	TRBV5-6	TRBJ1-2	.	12	CASSLVGDGYTF	TGTGCCAGCAGCTTGGTGGGGGATGGCTACACCTTC
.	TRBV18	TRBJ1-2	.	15	CASSPSMDIGDGYTF	TGTGCCAGCTCACCATCGATGGACATAGGGGATGGCTACACCTTC
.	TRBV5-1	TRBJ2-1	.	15	CASSLGGKLGNEQFF	TGCGCCAGCAGCTTGGGGGGTAAATTGGGGAATGAGCAGTTCTTC
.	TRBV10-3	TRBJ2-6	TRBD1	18	CAIREPGQGYSGANVLTF	TGTGCCATCAGGGAGCCGGGACAGGGGTACTCTGGGGCCAACGTCCTGACTTTC
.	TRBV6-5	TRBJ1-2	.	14	CASSTGEDHYGYTF	TGTGCCAGCAGTACAGGAGAGGATCACTATGGCTACACCTTC
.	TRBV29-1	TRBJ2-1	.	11	CSGDLDNEQFF	TGCAGCGGGGACCTCGACAATGAGCAGTTCTTC
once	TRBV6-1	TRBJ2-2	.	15	CASSLEDRRAGELFF	TGTGCCAGCAGCCTAGAGGATAGAAGGGCCGGGGAGCTGTTTTTT
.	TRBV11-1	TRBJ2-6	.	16	CASSLPRAAGANVLTF	TGTGCCAGCAGCCTCCCCAGGGCTGCTGGGGCCAACGTCCTGACTTTC
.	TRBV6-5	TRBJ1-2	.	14	CASSYNREHYGYTF	TGTGCCAGCAGTTACAACAGGGAACACTATGGCTACACCTTC
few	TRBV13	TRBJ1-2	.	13	CASSIIEDYGYTF	TGTGCCAGCAGCATCATCGAAGATTATGGCTACACCTTC
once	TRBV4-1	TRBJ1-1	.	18	CASSLEPGGPSRNTEAFF	TGCGCCAGCAGCTTAGAACCGGGGGGACCGAGTAGGAACACTGAAGCTTTCTTT
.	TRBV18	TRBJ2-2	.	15	CASSPGGANTGELFF	TGTGCCAGCTCACCAGGAGGGGCGAACACCGGGGAGCTGTTTTTT
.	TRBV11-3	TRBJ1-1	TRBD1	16	CASSSRTGRFDTEAFF	TGTGCCAGCAGCTCACGGACAGGGAGATTTGACACTGAAGCTTTCTTT
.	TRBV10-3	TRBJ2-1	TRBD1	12	CAISERDSEQFF	TGTGCCATCAGTGAGCGGGACAGCGAGCAGTTCTTC
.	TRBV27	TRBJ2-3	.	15	CASSPLGAPRDTQYF	TGTGCCAGCAGTCCCTTAGGGGCCCCCCGGGATACGCAGTATTTT
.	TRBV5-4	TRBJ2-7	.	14	CASSPGQLKYEQYF	TGTGCCAGCAGCCCCGGACAGCTTAAATACGAGCAGTACTTC
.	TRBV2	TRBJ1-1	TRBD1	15	CASIKGGQGNTEAFF	TGTGCCAGCATCAAAGGGGGACAGGGGAACACTGAAGCTTTCTTT
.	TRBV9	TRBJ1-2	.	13	CASSSTQGFGYTF	TGTGCCAGCAGCTCAACTCAGGGTTTTGGCTACACCTTC
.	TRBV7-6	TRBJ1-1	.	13	CASSLTANTEAFF	TGTGCCAGCAGCTTGACAGCGAACACTGAAGCTTTCTTT
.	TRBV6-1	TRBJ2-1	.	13	CASSETAGNEQFF	TGTGCCAGCAGCGAGACAGCAGGGAATGAGCAGTTCTTC
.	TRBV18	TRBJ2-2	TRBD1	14	CASSPQGATGELFF	TGTGCCAGCTCACCGCAGGGGGCCACCGGGGAGCTGTTTTTT
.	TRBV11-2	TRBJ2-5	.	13	CASSFSGQETQYF	TGTGCCAGCAGCTTTTCGGGCCAAGAGACCCAGTACTTC
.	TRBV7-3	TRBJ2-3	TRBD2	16	CASSLIGTSHADTQYF	TGTGCCAGCAGCTTAATTGGGACTAGCCATGCAGATACGCAGTATTTT
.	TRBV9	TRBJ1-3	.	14	CASSVERVENTIYF	TGTGCCAGCAGCGTAGAAAGGGTAGAAAACACCATATATTTT
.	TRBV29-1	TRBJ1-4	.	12	CSVSGDNEKLFF	TGCAGCGTTTCCGGGGATAATGAAAAACTGTTTTTT
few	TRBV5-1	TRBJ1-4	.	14	CASSLGRVNEKLFF	TGCGCCAGCAGCTTGGGGAGGGTAAATGAAAAACTGTTTTTT
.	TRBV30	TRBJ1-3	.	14	CAWSGGNSGNTIYF	TGTGCCTGGAGTGGGGGCAACTCTGGAAACACCATATATTTT
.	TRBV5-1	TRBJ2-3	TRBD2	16	CASSPMTSGHTDTQYF	TGCGCCAGCAGCCCGATGACTAGCGGCCACACAGATACGCAGTATTTT
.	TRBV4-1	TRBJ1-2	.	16	CASSQDRQERIYGYTF	TGCGCCAGCAGCCAAGATAGACAGGAGAGGATTTATGGCTACACCTTC
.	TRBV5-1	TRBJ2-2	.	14	CASSLISNTGELFF	TGCGCCAGCAGCTTGATTTCCAACACCGGGGAGCTGTTTTTT
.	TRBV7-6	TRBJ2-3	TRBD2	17	CASSLLSLAGKEDTQYF	TGTGCCAGCAGCTTGTTGTCCCTAGCGGGGAAAGAGGATACGCAGTATTTT
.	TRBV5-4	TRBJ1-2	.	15	CASSFKDRRNYGYTF	TGTGCCAGCAGCTTCAAAGACAGGAGGAACTATGGCTACACCTTC
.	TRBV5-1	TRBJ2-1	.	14	CASSGTLTENEQFF	TGCGCCAGCTCCGGGACTTTGACAGAGAATGAGCAGTTCTTC
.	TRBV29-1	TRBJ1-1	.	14	CSVVREQGNTEAFF	TGCAGCGTTGTGAGGGAACAGGGGAACACTGAAGCTTTCTTT
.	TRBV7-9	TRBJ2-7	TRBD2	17	CASSLGVRLGTTYEQYF	TGTGCCAGCAGCTTAGGGGTCAGGCTGGGGACTACCTACGAGCAGTACTTC
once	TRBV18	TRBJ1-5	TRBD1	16	CASSPIGTGPGQPQHF	TGTGCCAGCTCACCGATCGGGACAGGGCCGGGTCAGCCCCAGCATTTT
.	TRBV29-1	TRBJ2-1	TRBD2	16	CSVEWGLAGGKNEQFF	TGCAGCGTTGAGTGGGGACTAGCGGGAGGGAAGAATGAGCAGTTCTTC
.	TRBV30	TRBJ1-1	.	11	CAWSRTAEAFF	TGTGCCTGGAGTAGGACAGCCGAAGCTTTCTTT
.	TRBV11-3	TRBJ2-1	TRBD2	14	CASSSLAGYNEQFF	TGTGCCAGCAGCTCCCTAGCGGGGTACAATGAGCAGTTCTTC
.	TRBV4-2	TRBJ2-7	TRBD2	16	CASSQEGLAGTYEQYF	TGTGCCAGCAGCCAAGAGGGACTAGCGGGAACCTACGAGCAGTACTTC
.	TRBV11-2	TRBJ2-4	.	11	CASSSSNIQYF	TGTGCCAGCAGCTCGAGTAATATTCAGTACTTC
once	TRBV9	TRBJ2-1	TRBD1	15	CASSVDRGQGNEQFF	TGTGCCAGCAGCGTAGACAGGGGGCAAGGCAATGAGCAGTTCTTC
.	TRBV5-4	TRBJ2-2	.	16	CASSREGGPNTGELFF	TGTGCCAGCAGTCGCGAGGGGGGCCCGAACACCGGGGAGCTGTTTTTT
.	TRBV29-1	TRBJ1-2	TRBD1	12	CSVFGQGDGYTF	TGCAGCGTTTTCGGACAGGGCGATGGCTACACCTTC
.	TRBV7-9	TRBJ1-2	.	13	CASSLPWDYGYTF	TGTGCCAGCAGCTTGCCCTGGGACTATGGCTACACCTTC
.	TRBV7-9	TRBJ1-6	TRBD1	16	CASSPGTGAYNSPLHF	TGTGCCAGCAGCCCAGGGACAGGTGCCTATAATTCACCCCTCCACTTT
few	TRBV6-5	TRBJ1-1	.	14	CASTTDLGNSEAFF	TGTGCCAGCACGACTGACCTCGGGAACTCTGAAGCTTTCTTT